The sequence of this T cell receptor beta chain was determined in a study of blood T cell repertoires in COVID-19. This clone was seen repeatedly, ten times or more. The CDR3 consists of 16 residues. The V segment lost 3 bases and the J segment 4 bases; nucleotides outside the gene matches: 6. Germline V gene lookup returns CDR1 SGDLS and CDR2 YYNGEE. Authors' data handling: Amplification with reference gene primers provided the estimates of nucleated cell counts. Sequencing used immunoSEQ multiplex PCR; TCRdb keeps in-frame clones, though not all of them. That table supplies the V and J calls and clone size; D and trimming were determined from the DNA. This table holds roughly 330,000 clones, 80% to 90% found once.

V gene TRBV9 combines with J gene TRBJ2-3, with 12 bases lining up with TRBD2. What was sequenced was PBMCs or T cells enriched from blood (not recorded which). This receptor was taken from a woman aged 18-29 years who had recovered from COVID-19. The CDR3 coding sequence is TGTGCCAGCAGCGCCCTAGCGGGGGGGGAGGCAGATACGCAGTATTTT. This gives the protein CASSALAGGEADTQYF.